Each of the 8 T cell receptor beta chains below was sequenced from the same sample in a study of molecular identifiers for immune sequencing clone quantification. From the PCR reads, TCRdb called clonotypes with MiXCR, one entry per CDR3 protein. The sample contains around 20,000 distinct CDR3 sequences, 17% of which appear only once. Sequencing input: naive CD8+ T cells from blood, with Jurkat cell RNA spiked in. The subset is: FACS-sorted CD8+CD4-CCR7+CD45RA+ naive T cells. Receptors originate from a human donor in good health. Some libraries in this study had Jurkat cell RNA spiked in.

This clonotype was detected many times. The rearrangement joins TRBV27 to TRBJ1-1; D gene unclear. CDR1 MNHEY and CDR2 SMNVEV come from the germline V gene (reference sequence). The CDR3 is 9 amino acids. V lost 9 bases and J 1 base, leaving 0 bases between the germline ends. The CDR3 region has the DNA TGTGCCAGGAACACTGAAGCTTTCTTT. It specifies CARNTEAFF.

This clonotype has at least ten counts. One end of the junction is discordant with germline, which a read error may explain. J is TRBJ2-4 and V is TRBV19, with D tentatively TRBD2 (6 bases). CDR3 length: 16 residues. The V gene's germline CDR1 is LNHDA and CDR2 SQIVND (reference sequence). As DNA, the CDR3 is TGTGCCACTAGTTTTTTTGGAGGGAGAGCCAAAAACATTCAGTACTTC. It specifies CATSFFGGRAKNIQYF.

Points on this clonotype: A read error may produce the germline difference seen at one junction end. The CDR3 nucleotides are TGTGCCAGCAGCCAGGGGGTTAGTGGCAATCAGCCTCAGCATTTT. Translating it yields CASSQGVSGNQPQHF. The rearrangement links TRBV11-2 to TRBJ1-5, with TRBD1 matching over 7 bases. This CDR3 spans 15 amino acids. Germline CDR1 reads SGHAT; CDR2 reads FQNNGV.

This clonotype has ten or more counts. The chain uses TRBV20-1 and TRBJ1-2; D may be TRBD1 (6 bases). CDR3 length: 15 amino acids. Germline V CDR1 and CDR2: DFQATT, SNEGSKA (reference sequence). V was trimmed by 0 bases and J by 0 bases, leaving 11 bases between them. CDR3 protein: CSARDGGPPNYGYTF. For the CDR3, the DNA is TGCAGTGCTAGAGATGGGGGCCCTCCTAACTATGGCTACACCTTC.

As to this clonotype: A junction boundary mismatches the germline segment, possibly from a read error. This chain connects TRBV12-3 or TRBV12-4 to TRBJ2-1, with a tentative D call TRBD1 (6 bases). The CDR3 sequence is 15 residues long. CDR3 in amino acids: CDSTTLDSSYNEQFF. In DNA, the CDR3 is TGTGACAGCACCACCCTGGACAGCTCCTACAATGAGCAGTTCTTC.

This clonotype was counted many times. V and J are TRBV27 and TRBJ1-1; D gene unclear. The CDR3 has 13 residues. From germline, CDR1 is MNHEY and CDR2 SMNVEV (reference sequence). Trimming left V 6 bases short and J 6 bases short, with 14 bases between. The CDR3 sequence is CASRSQLIPEAFF. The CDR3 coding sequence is TGTGCCAGCAGATCTCAACTAATCCCTGAAGCTTTCTTT.

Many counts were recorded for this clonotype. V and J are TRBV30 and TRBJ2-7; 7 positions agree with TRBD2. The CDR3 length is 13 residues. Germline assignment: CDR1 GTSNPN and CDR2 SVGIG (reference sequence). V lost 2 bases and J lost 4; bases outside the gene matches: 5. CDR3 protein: CAWSLGSGYEQYF. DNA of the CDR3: TGTGCCTGGAGTCTAGGTAGCGGGTACGAGCAGTACTTC.

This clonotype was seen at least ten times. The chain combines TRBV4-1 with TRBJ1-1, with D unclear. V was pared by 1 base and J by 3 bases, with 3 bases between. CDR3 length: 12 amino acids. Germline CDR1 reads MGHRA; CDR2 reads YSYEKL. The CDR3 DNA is TGCGCCAGCAGCCAAGCGTACACTGAAGCTTTCTTT. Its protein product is CASSQAYTEAFF.